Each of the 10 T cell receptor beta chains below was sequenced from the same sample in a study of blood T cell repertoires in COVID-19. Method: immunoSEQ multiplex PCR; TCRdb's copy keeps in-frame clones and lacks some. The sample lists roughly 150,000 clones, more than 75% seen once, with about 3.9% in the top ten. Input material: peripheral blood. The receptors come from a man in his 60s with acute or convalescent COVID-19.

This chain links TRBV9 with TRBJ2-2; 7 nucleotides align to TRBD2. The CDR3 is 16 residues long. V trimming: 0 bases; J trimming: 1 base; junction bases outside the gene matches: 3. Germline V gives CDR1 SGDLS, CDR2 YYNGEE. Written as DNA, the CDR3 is TGTGCCAGCAGCGTAGTGGCGGGAGTGAACACCGGGGAGCTGTTTTTT. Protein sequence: CASSVVAGVNTGELFF.

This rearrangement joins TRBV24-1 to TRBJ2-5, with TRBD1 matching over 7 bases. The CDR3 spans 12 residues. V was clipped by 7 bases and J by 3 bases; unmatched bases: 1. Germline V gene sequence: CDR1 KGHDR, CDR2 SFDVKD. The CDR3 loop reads CATRGQEETQYF. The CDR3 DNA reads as TGTGCCACCAGAGGACAGGAAGAGACCCAGTACTTC.

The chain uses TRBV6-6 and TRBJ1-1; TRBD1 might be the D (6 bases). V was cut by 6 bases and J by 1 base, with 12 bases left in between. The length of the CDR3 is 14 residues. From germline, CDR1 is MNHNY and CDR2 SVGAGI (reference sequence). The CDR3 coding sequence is TGTGCCAGCAGCGTGGACAGTTCGAACACTGAAGCTTTCTTT. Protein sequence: CASSVDSSNTEAFF.

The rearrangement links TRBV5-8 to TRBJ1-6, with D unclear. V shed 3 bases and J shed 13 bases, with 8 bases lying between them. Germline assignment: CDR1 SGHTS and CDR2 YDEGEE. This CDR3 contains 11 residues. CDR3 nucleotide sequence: TGTGCCAGCAGCTCACGCGGCCCCCTCCACTTT. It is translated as CASSSRGPLHF.

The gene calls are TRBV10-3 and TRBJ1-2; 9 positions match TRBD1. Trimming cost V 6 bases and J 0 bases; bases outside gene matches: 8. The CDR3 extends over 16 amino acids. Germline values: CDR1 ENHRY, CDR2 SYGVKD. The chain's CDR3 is CAIRLTGGGSNYGYTF. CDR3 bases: TGTGCCATCAGGCTGACAGGGGGAGGCTCTAACTATGGCTACACCTTC.

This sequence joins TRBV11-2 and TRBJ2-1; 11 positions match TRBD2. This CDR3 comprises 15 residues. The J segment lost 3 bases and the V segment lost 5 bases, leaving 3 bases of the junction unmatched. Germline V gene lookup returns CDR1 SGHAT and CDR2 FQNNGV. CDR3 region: CASSNSGRVYNEQFF. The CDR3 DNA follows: TGTGCCAGCAGCAATAGCGGGAGGGTCTACAATGAGCAGTTCTTC.

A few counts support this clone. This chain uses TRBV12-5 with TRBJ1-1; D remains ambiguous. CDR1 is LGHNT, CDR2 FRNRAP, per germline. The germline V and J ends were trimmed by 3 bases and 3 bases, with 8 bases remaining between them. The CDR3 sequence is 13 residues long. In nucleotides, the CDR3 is TGTGCTAGTGGTTTTGGCGGAGACACTGAAGCTTTCTTT. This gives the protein CASGFGGDTEAFF.

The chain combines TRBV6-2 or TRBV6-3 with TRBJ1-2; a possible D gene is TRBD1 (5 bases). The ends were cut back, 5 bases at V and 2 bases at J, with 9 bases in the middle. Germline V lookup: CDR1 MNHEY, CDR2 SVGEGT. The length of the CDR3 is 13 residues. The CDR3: CASSAQGNYGYTF. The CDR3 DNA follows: TGTGCCAGCAGTGCGCAGGGCAACTATGGCTACACCTTC.

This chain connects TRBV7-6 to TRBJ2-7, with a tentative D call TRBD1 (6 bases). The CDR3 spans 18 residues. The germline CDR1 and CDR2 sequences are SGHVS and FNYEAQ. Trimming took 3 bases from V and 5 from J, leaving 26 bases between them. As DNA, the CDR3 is TGTGCCAGCAGCTTCCCAGCCCTACAGGGCGCAACCCCCGACGAGCAGTACTTC. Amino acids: CASSFPALQGATPDEQYF.

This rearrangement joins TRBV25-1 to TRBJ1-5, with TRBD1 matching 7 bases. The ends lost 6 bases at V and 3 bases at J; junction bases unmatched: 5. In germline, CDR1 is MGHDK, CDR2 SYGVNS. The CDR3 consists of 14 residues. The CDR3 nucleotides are TGTGCCAGCAGGCAAACAGGGGCCAATCAGCCCCAGCATTTT. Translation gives CASRQTGANQPQHF.